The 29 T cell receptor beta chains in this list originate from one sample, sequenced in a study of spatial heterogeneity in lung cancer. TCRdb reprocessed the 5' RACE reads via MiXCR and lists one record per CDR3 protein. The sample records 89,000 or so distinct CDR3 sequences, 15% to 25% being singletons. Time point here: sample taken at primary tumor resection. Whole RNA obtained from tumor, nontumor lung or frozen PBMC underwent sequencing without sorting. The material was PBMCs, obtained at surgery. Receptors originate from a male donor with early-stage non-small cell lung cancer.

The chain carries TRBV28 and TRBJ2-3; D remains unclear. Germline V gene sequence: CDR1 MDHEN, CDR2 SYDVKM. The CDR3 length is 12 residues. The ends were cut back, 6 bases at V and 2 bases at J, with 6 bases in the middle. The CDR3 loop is CASRPDTDTQYF. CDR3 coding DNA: TGTGCCAGCAGACCAGACACAGATACGCAGTATTTT.

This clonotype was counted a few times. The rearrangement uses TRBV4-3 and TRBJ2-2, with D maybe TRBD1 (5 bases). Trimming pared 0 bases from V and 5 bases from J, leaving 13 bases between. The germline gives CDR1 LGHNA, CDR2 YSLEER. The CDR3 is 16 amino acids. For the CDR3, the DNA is TGCGCCAGCAGCCAAGAATTAGCAGGGCTAACCGGGGAGCTGTTTTTT. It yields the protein CASSQELAGLTGELFF.

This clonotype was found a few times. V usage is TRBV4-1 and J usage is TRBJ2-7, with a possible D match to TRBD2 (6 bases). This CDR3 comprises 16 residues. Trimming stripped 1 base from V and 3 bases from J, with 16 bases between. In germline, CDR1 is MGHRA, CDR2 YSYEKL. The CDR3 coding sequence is TGCGCCAGCAGCCAAGTTGCCTCCGGGAGATTCTACGAGCAGTACTTC. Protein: CASSQVASGRFYEQYF.

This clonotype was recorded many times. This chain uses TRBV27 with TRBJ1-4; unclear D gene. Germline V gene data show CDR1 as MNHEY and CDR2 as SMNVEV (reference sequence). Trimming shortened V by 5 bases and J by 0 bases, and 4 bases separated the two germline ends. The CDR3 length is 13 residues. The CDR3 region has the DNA TGTGCCAGCAGTCGCGCAACTAATGAAAAACTGTTTTTT. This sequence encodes CASSRATNEKLFF.

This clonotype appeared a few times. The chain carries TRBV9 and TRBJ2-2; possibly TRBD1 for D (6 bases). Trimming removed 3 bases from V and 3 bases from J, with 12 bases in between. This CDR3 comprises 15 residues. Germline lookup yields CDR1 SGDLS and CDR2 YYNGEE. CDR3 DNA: TGTGCCAGCAGCGCCAGGGACACCTACACCGGGGAGCTGTTTTTT. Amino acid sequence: CASSARDTYTGELFF.

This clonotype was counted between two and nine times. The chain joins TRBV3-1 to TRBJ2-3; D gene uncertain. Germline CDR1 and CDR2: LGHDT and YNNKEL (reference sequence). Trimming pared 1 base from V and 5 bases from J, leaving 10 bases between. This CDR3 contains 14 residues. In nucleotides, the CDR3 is TGTGCCAGCAGCCAAGCCCCAGCGAAAGATACGCAGTATTTT. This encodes CASSQAPAKDTQYF.

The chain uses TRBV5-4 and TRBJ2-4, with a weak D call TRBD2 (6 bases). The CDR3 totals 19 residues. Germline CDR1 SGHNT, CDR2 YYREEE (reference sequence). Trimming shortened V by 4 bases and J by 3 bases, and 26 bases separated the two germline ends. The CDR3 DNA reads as TGTGCCAGCAGCCGCGAAGGACTATCGACCTCAACCATCAAAAACATTCAGTACTTC. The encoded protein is CASSREGLSTSTIKNIQYF.

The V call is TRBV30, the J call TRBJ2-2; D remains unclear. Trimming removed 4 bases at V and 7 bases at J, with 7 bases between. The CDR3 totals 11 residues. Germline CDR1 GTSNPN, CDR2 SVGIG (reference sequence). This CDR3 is CAWTIGGELFF. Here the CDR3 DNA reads TGTGCCTGGACCATCGGCGGGGAGCTGTTTTTT.

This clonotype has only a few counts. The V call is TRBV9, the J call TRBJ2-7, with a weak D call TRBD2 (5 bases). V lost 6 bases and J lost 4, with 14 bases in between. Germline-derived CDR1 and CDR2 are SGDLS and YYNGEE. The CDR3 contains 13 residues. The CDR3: CASNPTGSYEQYF. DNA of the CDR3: TGTGCCAGCAACCCGACGGGGTCGTACGAGCAGTACTTC.

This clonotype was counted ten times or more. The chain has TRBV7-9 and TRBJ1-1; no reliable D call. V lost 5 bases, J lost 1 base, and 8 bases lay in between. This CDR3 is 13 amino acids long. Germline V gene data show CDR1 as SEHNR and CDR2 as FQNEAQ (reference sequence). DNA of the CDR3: TGTGCCAGCAGCGCAGCCGGGAACACTGAAGCTTTCTTT. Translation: CASSAAGNTEAFF.

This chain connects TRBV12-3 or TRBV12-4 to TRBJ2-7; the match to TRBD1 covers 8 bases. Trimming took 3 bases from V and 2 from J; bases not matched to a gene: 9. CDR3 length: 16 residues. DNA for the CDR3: TGTGCCAGCAGTTTTGGGTCGCAGGGGGCGACCTACGAGCAGTACTTC. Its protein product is CASSFGSQGATYEQYF.

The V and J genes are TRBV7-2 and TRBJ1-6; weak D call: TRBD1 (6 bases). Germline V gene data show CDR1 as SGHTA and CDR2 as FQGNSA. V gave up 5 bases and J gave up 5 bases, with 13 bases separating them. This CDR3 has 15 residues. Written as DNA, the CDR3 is TGTGCCAGCAGCCCGATGACAGGTGATAATTCACCCCTCCACTTT. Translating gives CASSPMTGDNSPLHF.

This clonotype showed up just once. CDR3 nucleotide sequence: TGTGCCAGCAGCAAAGCGGCGCTAGCGTCATACAATGAGCAGTTCTTC. This codes for CASSKAALASYNEQFF. The genes are TRBV21-1 and TRBJ2-1. TRBV21-1 is flagged as a pseudogene. This CDR3 comprises 16 residues.

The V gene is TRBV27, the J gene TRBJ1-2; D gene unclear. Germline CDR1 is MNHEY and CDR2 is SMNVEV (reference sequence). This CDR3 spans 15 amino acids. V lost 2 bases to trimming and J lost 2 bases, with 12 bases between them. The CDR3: CASSLSWVGNYGYTF. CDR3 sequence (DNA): TGTGCCAGCAGTTTAAGTTGGGTTGGGAACTATGGCTACACCTTC.

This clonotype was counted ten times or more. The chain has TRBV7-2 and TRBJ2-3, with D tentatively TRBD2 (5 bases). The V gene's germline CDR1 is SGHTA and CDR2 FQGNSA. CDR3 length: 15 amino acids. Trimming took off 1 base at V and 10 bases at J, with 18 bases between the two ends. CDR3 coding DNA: TGTGCCAGCAGCTTAGTATGGCAAACGGGGTATCCGCAGTATTTT. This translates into CASSLVWQTGYPQYF.

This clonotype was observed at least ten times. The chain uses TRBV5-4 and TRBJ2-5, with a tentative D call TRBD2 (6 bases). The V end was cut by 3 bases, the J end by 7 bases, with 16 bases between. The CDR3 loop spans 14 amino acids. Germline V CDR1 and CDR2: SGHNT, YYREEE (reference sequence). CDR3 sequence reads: CASSWWGEAGTQYF. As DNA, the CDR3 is TGTGCCAGCAGCTGGTGGGGGGAGGCGGGGACCCAGTACTTC.

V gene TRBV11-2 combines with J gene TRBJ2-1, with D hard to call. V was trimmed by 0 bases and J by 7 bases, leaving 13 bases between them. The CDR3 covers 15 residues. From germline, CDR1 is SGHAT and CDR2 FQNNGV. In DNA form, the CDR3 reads TGTGCCAGCAGCTTAGATCTTGGGTCGTGGAATGAGCAGTTCTTC. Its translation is CASSLDLGSWNEQFF.

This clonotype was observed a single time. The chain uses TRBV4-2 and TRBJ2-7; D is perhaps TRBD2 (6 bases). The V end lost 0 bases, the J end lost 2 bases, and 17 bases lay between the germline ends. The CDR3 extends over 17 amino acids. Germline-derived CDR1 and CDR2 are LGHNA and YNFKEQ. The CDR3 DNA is TGTGCCAGCAGCCAAGAATTGATGGGGGGTTCCCCCTACGAGCAGTACTTC. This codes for CASSQELMGGSPYEQYF.

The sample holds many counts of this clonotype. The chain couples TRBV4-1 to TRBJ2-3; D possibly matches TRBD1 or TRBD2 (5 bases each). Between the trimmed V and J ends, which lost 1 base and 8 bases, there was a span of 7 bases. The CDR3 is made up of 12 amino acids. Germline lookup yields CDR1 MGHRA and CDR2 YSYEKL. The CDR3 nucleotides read TGCGCCAGCAGCCAAGCCGGGACTACGCAGTATTTT. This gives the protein CASSQAGTTQYF.

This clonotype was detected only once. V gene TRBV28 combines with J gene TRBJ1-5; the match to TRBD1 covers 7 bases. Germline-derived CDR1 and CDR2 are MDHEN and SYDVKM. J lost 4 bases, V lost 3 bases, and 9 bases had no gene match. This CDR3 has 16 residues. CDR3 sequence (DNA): TGTGCCAGCAGTTTGCGGGGGACAGCAGATAATCAGCCCCAGCATTTT. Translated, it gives CASSLRGTADNQPQHF.

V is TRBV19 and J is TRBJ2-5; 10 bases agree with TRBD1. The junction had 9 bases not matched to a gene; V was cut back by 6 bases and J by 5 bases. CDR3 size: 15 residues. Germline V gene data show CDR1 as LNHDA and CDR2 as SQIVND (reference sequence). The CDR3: CASRGGQGGLETQYF. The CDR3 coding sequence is TGTGCCAGTAGAGGAGGACAGGGGGGGCTTGAGACCCAGTACTTC.

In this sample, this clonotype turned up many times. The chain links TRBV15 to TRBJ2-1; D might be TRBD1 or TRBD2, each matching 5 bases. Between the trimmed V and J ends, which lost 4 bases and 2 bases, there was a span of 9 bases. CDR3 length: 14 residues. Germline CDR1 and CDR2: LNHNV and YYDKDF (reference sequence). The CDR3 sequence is CATSIRDPYNEQFF. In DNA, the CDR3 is TGTGCCACCAGCATACGGGACCCCTACAATGAGCAGTTCTTC.

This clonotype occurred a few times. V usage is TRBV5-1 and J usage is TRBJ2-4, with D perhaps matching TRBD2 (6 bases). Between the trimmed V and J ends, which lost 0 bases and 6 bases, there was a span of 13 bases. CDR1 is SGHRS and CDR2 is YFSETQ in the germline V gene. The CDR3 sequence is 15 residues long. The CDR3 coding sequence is TGCGCCAGCAGCTTGGAGCTTACCGGGGGAAACATTCAGTACTTC. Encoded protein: CASSLELTGGNIQYF. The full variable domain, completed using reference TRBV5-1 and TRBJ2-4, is KAGVTQTPRYLIKTRGQQVTLSCSPISGHRSVSWYQQTPGQGLQFLFEYFSETQRNKGNFPGRFSGRQFSNSRSEMNVSTLELGDSALYLCASSLELTGGNIQYFGAGTRLSVL.

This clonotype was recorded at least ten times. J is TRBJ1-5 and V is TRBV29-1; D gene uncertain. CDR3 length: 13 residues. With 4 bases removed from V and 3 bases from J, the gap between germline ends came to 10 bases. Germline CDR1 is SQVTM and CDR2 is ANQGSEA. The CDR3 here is CSVAQEPNQPQHF. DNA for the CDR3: TGCAGCGTTGCGCAGGAACCCAATCAGCCCCAGCATTTT.

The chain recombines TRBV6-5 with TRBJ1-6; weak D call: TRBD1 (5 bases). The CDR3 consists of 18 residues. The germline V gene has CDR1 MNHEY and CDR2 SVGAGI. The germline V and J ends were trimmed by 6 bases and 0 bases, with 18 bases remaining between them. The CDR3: CASSLTSGDSSYNSPLHF. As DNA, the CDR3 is TGTGCCAGCAGCCTTACATCGGGGGATAGCTCCTATAATTCACCCCTCCACTTT.

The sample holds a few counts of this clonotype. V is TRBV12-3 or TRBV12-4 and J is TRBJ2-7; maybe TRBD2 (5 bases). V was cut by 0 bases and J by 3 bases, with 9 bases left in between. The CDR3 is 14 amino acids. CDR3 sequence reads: CASSLAGEVYEQYF. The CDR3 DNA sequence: TGTGCCAGCAGTTTAGCGGGAGAGGTCTACGAGCAGTACTTC.

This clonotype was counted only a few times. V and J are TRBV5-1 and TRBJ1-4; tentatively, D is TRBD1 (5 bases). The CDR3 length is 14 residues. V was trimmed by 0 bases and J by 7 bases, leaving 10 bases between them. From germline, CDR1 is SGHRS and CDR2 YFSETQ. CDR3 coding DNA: TGCGCCAGCAGCTTGGGGACAAGCAGTGAAAAACTGTTTTTT. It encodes CASSLGTSSEKLFF. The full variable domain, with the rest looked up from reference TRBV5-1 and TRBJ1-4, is KAGVTQTPRYLIKTRGQQVTLSCSPISGHRSVSWYQQTPGQGLQFLFEYFSETQRNKGNFPGRFSGRQFSNSRSEMNVSTLELGDSALYLCASSLGTSSEKLFFGSGTQLSVL.

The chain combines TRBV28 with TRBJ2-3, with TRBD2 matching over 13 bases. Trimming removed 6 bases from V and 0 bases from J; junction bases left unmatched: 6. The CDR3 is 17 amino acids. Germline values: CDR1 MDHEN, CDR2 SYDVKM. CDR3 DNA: TGTGCCAGCAGCTTCGGACTAGCGGGGGTTAGCACAGATACGCAGTATTTT. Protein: CASSFGLAGVSTDTQYF.

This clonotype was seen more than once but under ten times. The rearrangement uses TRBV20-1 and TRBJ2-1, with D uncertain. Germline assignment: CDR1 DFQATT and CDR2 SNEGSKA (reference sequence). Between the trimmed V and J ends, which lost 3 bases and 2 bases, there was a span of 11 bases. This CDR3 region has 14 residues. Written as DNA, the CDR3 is TGCAGTGCTAGCGACGCTAGTACCTACAATGAGCAGTTCTTC. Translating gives CSASDASTYNEQFF.